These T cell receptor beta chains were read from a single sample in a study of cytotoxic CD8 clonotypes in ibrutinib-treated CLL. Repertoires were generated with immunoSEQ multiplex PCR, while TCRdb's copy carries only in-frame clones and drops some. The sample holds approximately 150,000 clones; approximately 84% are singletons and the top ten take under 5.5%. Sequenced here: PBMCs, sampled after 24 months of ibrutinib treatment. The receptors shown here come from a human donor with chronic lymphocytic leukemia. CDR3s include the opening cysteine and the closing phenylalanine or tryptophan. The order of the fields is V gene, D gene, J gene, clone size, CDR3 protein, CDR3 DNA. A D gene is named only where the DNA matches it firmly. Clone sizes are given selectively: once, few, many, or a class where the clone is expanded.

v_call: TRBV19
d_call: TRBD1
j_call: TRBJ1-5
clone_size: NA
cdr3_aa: CASRLRQGNQPQHF
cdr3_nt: TGTGCCAGTAGACTGAGACAGGGAAATCAGCCCCAGCATTTT

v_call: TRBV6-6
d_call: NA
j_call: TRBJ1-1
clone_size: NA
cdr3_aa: CATRGNTEAFF
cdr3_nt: TGTGCCACCCGGGGAAACACTGAAGCTTTCTTT

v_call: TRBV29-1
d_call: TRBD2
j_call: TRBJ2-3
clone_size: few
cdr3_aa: CSVMGGSTDTQYF
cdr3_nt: TGCAGCGTTATGGGGGGGAGCACAGATACGCAGTATTTT

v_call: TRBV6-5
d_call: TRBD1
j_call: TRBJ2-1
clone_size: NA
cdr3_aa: CASRPGQGLHEQFF
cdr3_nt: TGTGCCAGCAGACCGGGACAGGGCTTACATGAGCAGTTCTTC

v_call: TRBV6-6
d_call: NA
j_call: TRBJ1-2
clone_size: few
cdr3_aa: CASSYKSPRDYGYTF
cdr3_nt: TGTGCCAGCAGTTACAAGTCCCCTCGGGACTATGGCTACACCTTC

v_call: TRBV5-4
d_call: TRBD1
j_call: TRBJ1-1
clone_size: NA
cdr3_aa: CASSWTGGTEAFF
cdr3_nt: TGTGCCAGCAGCTGGACAGGTGGGACTGAAGCTTTCTTT

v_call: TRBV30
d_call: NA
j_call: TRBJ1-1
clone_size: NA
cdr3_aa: CAWSYGSTEAFF
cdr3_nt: TGTGCCTGGAGTTACGGGAGTACTGAAGCTTTCTTT

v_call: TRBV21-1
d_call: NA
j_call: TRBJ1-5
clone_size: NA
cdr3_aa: CASTFGGPSNQPQHF
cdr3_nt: TGTGCCAGCACCTTCGGGGGGCCTAGCAATCAGCCCCAGCATTTT

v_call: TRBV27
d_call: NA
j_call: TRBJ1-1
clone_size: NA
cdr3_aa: CASSYLGRQTEAFF
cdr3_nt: TGTGCCAGCAGTTACCTGGGTCGGCAGACTGAAGCTTTCTTT

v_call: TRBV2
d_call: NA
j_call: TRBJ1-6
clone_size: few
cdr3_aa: CASSWTVYNSPLHF
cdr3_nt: TGTGCCAGCAGCTGGACAGTCTATAATTCACCCCTCCACTTT

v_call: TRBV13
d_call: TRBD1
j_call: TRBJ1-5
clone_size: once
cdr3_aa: CASSRRRQGPNQPQHF
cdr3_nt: TGTGCCAGCAGCCGGAGGCGACAGGGCCCAAATCAGCCCCAGCATTTT

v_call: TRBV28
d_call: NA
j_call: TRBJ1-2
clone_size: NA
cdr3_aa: CASSYGGVSTYGYTF
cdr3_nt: TGTGCCAGCAGTTATGGGGGGGTCAGTACCTATGGCTACACCTTC

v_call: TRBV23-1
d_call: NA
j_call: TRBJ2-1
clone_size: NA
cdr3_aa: CASSHDKFF
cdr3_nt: TGCGCCAGCAGTCATGATAAGTTCTTC

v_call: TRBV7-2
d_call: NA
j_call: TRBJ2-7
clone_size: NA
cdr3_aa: CASSFVGEQYF
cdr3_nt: TGTGCCAGCAGCTTCGTCGGCGAGCAGTACTTC

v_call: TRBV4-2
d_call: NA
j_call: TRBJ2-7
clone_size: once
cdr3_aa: CASSQSTPEPSEQYF
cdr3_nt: TGTGCCAGCAGCCAATCAACCCCGGAACCCAGCGAGCAGTACTTC

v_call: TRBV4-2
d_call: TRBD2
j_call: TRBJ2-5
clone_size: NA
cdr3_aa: CASSQARTGLAGGETQYF
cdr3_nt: TGTGCCAGCAGCCAGGCCCGGACTGGACTAGCGGGGGGGGAGACCCAGTACTTC

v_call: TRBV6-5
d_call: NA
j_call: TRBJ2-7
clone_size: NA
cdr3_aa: CASRRSTGSYEQYF
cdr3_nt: TGTGCCAGCAGGAGGTCTACAGGGAGCTACGAGCAGTACTTC

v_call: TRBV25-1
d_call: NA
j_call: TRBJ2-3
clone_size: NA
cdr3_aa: CASSEYGGTEDTQYF
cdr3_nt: TGTGCCAGCAGTGAATATGGGGGCACAGAGGATACGCAGTATTTT

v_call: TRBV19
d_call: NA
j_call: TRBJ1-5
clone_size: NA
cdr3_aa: CASSIGGGQPQHF
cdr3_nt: TGTGCCAGTAGTATCGGGGGGGGGCAGCCCCAGCATTTT

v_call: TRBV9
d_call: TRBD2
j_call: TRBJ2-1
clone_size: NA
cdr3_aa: CASSVGLAGDHNEQFF
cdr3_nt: TGTGCCAGCAGCGTAGGACTAGCGGGGGATCACAATGAGCAGTTCTTC

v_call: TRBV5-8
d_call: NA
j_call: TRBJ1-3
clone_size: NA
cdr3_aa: CASSFPLSLSSGNTIYF
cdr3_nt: TGTGCCAGCAGCTTCCCCTTGTCTCTCAGCTCTGGAAACACCATATATTTT

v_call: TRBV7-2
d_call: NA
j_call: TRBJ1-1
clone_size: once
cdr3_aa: CASSLYELLYTEAFF
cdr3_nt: TGTGCCAGCAGCTTATATGAGCTTCTTTACACTGAAGCTTTCTTT

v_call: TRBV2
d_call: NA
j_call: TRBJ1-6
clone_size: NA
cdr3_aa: CASSAATSSYNSPLHF
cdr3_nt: TGTGCCAGCAGTGCGGCCACCAGCTCCTATAATTCACCCCTCCACTTT

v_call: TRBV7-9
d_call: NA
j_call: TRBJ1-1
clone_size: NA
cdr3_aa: CASSLMAVTEAFF
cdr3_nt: TGTGCCAGCAGCTTAATGGCAGTCACTGAAGCTTTCTTT

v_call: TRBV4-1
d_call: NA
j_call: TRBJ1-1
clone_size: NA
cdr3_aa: CASSRGNTEAFF
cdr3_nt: TGCGCCAGCAGCCGCGGGAACACTGAAGCTTTCTTT

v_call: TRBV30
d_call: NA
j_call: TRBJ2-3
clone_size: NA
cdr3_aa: CAWRKGGGRADTQYF
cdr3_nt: TGTGCCTGGAGAAAGGGGGGCGGGAGAGCAGATACGCAGTATTTT

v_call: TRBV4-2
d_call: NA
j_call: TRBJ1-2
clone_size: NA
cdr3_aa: CASSQEGVKGVYGYTF
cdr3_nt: TGTGCCAGCAGCCAAGAAGGGGTAAAGGGGGTCTATGGCTACACCTTC

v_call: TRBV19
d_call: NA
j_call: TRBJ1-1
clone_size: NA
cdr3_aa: CASRPHSDTEAFF
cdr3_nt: TGTGCCAGTAGACCCCATTCGGACACTGAAGCTTTCTTT

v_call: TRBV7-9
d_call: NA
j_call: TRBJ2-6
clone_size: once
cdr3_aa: CASSLRVVAGHSGANVLTF
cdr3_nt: TGTGCCAGCAGCCTCCGAGTGGTAGCCGGGCACTCTGGGGCCAACGTCCTGACTTTC

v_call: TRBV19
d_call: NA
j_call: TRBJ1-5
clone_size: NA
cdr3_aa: CASSIGSSNQPQHF
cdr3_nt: TGTGCCAGTAGTATAGGATCCAGCAATCAGCCCCAGCATTTT

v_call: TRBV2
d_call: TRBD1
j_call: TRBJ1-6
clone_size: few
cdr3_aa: CASSELRQGKGLPPLHF
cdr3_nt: TGTGCCAGCAGTGAGCTTCGACAGGGAAAAGGGTTGCCACCCCTCCACTTT

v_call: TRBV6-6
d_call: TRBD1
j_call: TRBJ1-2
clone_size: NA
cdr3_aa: CASSYEQTGKYGYTF
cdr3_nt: TGTGCCAGCAGTTACGAACAGACAGGGAAGTATGGCTACACCTTC

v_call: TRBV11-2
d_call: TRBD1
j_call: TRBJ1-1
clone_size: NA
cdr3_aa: CASSPSRGGTVSFF
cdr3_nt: TGTGCCAGCAGCCCTTCGCGGGGGGGGACAGTTTCTTTCTTT

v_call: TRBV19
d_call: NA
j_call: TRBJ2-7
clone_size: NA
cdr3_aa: CASTPPPTGSNYEQYF
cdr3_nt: TGTGCCAGTACTCCCCCCCCCACAGGGTCCAACTACGAGCAGTACTTC

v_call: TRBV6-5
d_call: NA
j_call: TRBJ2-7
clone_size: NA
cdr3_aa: CASRANRVGPYEQYF
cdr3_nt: TGTGCCAGCAGGGCAAACAGGGTTGGCCCGTACGAGCAGTACTTC

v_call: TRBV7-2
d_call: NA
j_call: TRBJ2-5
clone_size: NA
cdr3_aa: CASSLVGTVGETQYF
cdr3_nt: TGTGCCAGCAGCTTAGTGGGAACGGTCGGAGAGACCCAGTACTTC

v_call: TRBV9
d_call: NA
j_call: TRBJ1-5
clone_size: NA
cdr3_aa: CASSLRDGNQPQHF
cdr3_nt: TGTGCCAGCAGCCTCCGGGACGGTAATCAGCCCCAGCATTTT

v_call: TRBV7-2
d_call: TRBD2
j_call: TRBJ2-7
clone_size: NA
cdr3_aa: CASTPGVGLVTPQYF
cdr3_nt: TGTGCCAGCACCCCAGGGGTGGGACTAGTTACACCGCAGTACTTC

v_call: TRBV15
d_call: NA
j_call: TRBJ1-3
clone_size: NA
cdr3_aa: CATSREGDSGNTIYF
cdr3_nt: TGTGCCACCAGCAGAGAGGGCGACTCTGGAAACACCATATATTTT